A single sample gave rise to the 8 T cell receptor beta chains below, sequenced in a study of cytomegalovirus exposure and HLA in healthy donors. Clones were sequenced by immunoSEQ multiplex PCR, and TCRdb holds only the in-frame ones, with some missing. The sample carries roughly 230,000 clones, roughly 88% recorded once. Sequencing was performed on PBMCs. These receptors came from a woman in her twenties or thirties in good health and CMV-seronegative.

The V gene is TRBV6-5, the J gene TRBJ1-1; TRBD1 might be the D (5 bases). The CDR3 has 12 residues. Germline lookup yields CDR1 MNHEY and CDR2 SVGAGI. The germline V and J ends were trimmed by 6 bases and 3 bases, with 8 bases remaining between them. The CDR3 DNA is TGTGCCAGCAGCCAGGGTTACACTGAAGCTTTCTTT. It specifies CASSQGYTEAFF.

In DNA, the CDR3 is TGTGCCAGCAGCTTAGTTGAGGCGGGAGGGCCTGTCACCGGGGAGCTGTTTTTT. Translated: CASSLVEAGGPVTGELFF. The chain is built from TRBV7-6 and TRBJ2-2; 9 nucleotides line up with TRBD2. J was trimmed by 4 bases and V by 1 base; bases with no gene match: 10. CDR1 and CDR2 (germline): SGHVS, FNYEAQ. The CDR3 loop spans 18 amino acids.

This chain joins TRBV15 and TRBJ2-2, with TRBD1 identical over 7 bases. With 8 bases clipped from V and 7 bases from J, the junction kept 16 bases outside the gene matches. Germline V gene data show CDR1 as LNHNV and CDR2 as YYDKDF (reference sequence). CDR3 length equals 16 residues. CDR3 DNA: TGTGCCACCTTAGGGGGCGAATACGCGAGGGACGGGGAGCTGTTTTTT. The encoded protein is CATLGGEYARDGELFF. Full variable domain (rest looked up from reference TRBV15 and TRBJ2-2): DAMVIQNPRYQVTQFGKPVTLSCSQTLNHNVMYWYQQKSSQAPKLLFHYYDKDFNNEADTPDNFQSRRPNTSFCFLDIRSPGLGDTAMYLCATLGGEYARDGELFFGEGSRLTVL.

This sequence joins TRBV6-5 and TRBJ2-7, with D possibly TRBD1 on 6 matching bases. Germline V gives CDR1 MNHEY, CDR2 SVGAGI. Trimming took off 4 bases at V and 3 bases at J, with 13 bases between the two ends. The CDR3 length is 14 residues. Here the CDR3 reads CASSLTTGNYEQYF. CDR3 DNA: TGTGCCAGCAGTTTAACGACAGGTAACTACGAGCAGTACTTC.

V gene TRBV11-2 combines with J gene TRBJ1-5; D is uncertain. The germline gives CDR1 SGHAT, CDR2 FQNNGV. The CDR3 covers 14 residues. V was pared by 0 bases and J by 2 bases, with 5 bases between. The CDR3 protein is CASSLEIGNQPQHF. CDR3 coding DNA: TGTGCCAGCAGCTTAGAAATCGGCAATCAGCCCCAGCATTTT.

A single count supports this clone. This chain uses TRBV27 with TRBJ2-7; 7 bases match TRBD2. J gave up 6 bases and V 0 bases, and 2 bases lay outside the gene matches. This CDR3 region has 13 residues. Germline CDR1 and CDR2: MNHEY and SMNVEV (reference sequence). The CDR3 coding sequence is TGTGCCAGCAGTTTATCGACGGGGGGCGAGCAGTACTTC. Its translation: CASSLSTGGEQYF.

This chain links TRBV19 with TRBJ1-3; D gene uncertain. Germline assignment: CDR1 LNHDA and CDR2 SQIVND (reference sequence). V lost 5 bases and J 0 bases, leaving 14 bases between the germline ends. The CDR3 length is 16 residues. The DNA of the CDR3 is TGTGCCAGTAGTCTCGAAAGTCACTCCTCTGGAAACACCATATATTTT. Its translation is CASSLESHSSGNTIYF.

V is TRBV5-6 and J is TRBJ2-3; D is undetermined. V lost 3 bases, J lost 5 bases, and 7 bases lay in between. The CDR3 sequence is 12 residues long. CDR1 SGHDT and CDR2 YYEEEE come from the germline V gene. CDR3 loop: CASSSFQDTQYF. The CDR3 DNA reads TGTGCCAGCAGCTCCTTTCAAGATACGCAGTATTTT.